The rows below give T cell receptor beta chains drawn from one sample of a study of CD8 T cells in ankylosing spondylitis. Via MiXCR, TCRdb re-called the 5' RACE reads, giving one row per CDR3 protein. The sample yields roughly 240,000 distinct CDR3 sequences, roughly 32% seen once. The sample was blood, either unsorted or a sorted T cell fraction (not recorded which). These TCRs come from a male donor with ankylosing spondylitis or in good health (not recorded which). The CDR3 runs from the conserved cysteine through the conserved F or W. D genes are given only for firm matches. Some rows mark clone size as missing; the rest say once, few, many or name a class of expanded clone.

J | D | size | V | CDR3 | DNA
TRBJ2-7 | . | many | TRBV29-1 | CSGRSGVEQYF | TGCAGCGGTCGGTCAGGGGTCGAGCAGTACTTC
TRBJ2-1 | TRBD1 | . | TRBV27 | CASSPSGTGRDEQFF | TGTGCCAGCAGTCCATCCGGGACAGGGCGCGATGAGCAGTTCTTC
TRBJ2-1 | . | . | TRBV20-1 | CSAPDLSSYNEQFF | TGCAGTGCCCCCGACCTCAGCTCCTACAATGAGCAGTTCTTC
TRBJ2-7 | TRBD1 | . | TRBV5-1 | CASSYRQGPGYEQYF | TGCGCCAGCAGCTACCGACAGGGGCCCGGGTACGAGCAGTACTTC
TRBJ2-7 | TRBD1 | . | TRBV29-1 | CSVLGQYSYEQYF | TGCAGCGTTCTGGGACAGTACTCCTACGAGCAGTACTTC
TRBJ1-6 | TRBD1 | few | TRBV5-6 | CASSGGTGVVALHF | TGTGCCAGCAGCGGCGGGACAGGGGTGGTTGCCCTCCACTTT
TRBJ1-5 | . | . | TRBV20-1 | CSARELGQLNQPQHF | TGCAGTGCTAGAGAACTCGGACAGCTCAATCAGCCCCAGCATTTT
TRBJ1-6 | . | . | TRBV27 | CASSPRLPPLLHF | TGTGCCAGCAGTCCCCGTCTTCCCCCTCTCCTCCACTTT
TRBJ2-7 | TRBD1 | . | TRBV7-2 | CASRLGQGIYEQYF | TGTGCCAGCAGGTTGGGACAGGGAATTTACGAGCAGTACTTC
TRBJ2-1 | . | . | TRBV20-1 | CSARGSPVSYNEQFF | TGCAGTGCTAGAGGGTCACCGGTGAGCTACAATGAGCAGTTCTTC
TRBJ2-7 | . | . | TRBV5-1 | CASAIYQGYEQYF | TGCGCCAGCGCCATATACCAGGGTTACGAGCAGTACTTC
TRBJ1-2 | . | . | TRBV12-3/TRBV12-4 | CASRPGESYGYTF | TGTGCCAGCAGACCCGGAGAGTCCTATGGCTACACCTTC
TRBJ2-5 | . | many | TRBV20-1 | CSARPGQYQETQYF | TGCAGTGCTAGACCTGGACAGTACCAAGAGACCCAGTACTTC
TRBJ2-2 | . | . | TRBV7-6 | CASSLALVTNTGELFF | TGTGCCAGCAGCTTAGCACTAGTGACGAACACCGGGGAGCTGTTTTTT
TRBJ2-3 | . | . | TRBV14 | CASSPVRDTQYF | TGTGCCAGCAGCCCCGTCAGGGATACGCAGTATTTT
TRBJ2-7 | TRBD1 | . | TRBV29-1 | CSVDRTGNYEQYF | TGCAGCGTTGACAGGACAGGGAACTACGAGCAGTACTTC
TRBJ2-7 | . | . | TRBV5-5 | CASSLSAPLGGHYEQYF | TGTGCCAGCAGCTTGTCCGCCCCTCTTGGCGGCCACTACGAGCAGTACTTC
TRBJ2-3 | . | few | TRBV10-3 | CAISELQGGTDTQYF | TGTGCCATCAGTGAGTTGCAGGGTGGCACAGATACGCAGTATTTT
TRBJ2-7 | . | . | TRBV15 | CATSTSGYEQYF | TGTGCCACCAGCACCTCAGGCTACGAGCAGTACTTC
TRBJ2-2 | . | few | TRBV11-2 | CASSPVQMNTGELFF | TGTGCCAGCAGTCCAGTACAGATGAACACCGGGGAGCTGTTTTTT
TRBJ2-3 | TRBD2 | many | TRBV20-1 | CSDRLAGTDTQYF | TGCAGTGATAGACTAGCGGGCACAGATACGCAGTATTTT
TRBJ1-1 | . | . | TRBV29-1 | CSVLTGSDTEAFF | TGCAGCGTGTTAACAGGGTCGGACACTGAAGCTTTCTTT
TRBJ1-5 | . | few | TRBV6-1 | CASSPRWGNQPQHF | TGTGCCAGCAGTCCCCGATGGGGCAATCAGCCCCAGCATTTT
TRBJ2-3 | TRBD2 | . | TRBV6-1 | CASKAGVTDTQYF | TGTGCCAGCAAGGCGGGGGTCACAGATACGCAGTATTTT
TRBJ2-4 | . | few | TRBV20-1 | CSASQIEAKNIQYF | TGCAGTGCTAGTCAGATTGAGGCCAAAAACATTCAGTACTTC
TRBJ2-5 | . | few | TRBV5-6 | CASNPRGRSLQETQYF | TGTGCCAGCAATCCGAGAGGACGCTCCCTCCAAGAGACCCAGTACTTC
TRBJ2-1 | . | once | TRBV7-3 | CASSPLGRHANGDEQFF | TGTGCCAGCAGCCCCCTAGGGAGGCACGCAAATGGGGATGAGCAGTTCTTC
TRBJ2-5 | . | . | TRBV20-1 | CSSTYGGETQYF | TGCAGTTCTACCTACGGGGGAGAGACCCAGTACTTC
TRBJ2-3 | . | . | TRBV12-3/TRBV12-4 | CAICEGPSTDTQYF | TGTGCCATCTGCGAGGGGCCTAGCACAGATACGCAGTATTTT
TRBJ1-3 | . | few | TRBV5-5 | CASSLGQGYGNTIYF | TGTGCCAGCAGCTTGGGGCAGGGCTATGGAAACACCATATATTTT
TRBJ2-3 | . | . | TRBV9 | CASSVGFSTDTQYF | TGTGCCAGCAGCGTGGGATTTAGCACAGATACGCAGTATTTT
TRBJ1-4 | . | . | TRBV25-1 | CASSERGGPTRLGKLFF | TGTGCCAGCAGTGAACGGGGTGGGCCCACCCGTCTAGGAAAACTGTTTTTT
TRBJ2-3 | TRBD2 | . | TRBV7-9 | CASRIAGLTDTQYF | TGTGCCAGCAGGATAGCGGGGCTCACAGATACGCAGTATTTT
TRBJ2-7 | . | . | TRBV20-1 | CSARPIGTLYEQYF | TGCAGTGCTAGACCGATAGGGACCCTCTACGAGCAGTACTTC
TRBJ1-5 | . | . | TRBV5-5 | CASSLSGGRPQHF | TGTGCCAGCAGCTTGTCGGGGGGACGGCCCCAGCATTTT
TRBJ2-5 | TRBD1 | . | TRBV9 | CASSGLTGGRIETQYF | TGTGCCAGCAGCGGATTGACAGGGGGCAGGATAGAGACCCAGTACTTC
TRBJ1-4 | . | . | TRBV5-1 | CASSFRDVGATNEKLFF | TGCGCCAGCAGCTTCCGGGACGTCGGAGCAACTAATGAAAAACTGTTTTTT
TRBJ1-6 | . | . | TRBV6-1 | CASSQTGNSPLHF | TGTGCCAGCAGTCAGACAGGAAATTCACCCCTCCACTTT
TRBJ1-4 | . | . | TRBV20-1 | CSASSGGADEKLFF | TGCAGTGCTAGTTCCGGCGGGGCGGATGAAAAACTGTTTTTT
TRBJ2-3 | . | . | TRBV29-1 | CSLRFEGLGTDTQYF | TGCAGCCTACGCTTTGAGGGCCTTGGCACAGATACGCAGTATTTT
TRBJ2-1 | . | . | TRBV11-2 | CASSPEAGTAYNEQFF | TGTGCCAGCAGCCCTGAGGCCGGGACCGCATACAATGAGCAGTTCTTC
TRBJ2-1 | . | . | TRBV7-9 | CASSPKIRDLYNEQFF | TGTGCCAGCAGCCCAAAGATCCGGGACCTATACAATGAGCAGTTCTTC
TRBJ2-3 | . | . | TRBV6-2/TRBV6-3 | CASSYRGFADTQYF | TGTGCCAGCAGTTACCGGGGATTTGCAGATACGCAGTATTTT